Reported below is one T cell receptor beta chain. Its antigen is not identified. The data are from a study of cytomegalovirus exposure and HLA in healthy donors. Points from the study as a whole: Roughly uniform sequencing depth across donors was assumed, possibly incorrectly.

The V gene's germline CDR1 is SGHRS and CDR2 YFSETQ. V was trimmed by 4 bases and J by 3 bases, leaving 7 bases between them. The CDR3 sequence is 12 residues long. PCR involved 60 Vbeta and 13 Jbeta primers. Assay: immunoSEQ multiplex PCR; the TCRdb copy retains only in-frame clones and omits some. The data hold some 42,000 clones, with about 50% observed a single time. The chain uses TRBV5-1 and TRBJ1-2; D remains unclear. The TCR originated in a human donor in good health. Input material: PBMCs. For the CDR3, the DNA is TGCGCCAGCAGCGAGGAAGACTATGGCTACACCTTC. Translated, it gives CASSEEDYGYTF.